Listed below are T cell receptor beta chains from one sample, sequenced in a study of CD8+ T cells in alopecia areata. Generated by immunoSEQ multiplex PCR, the TCRdb table keeps only in-frame clones and is missing some. The table records about 140,000 clones, about 88% of them present only once. The sample consisted of CD8+ T cells sorted from blood, taken at week 4, from a patient treated with tofacitinib. The receptors shown here come from a human donor with alopecia areata. Both conserved end residues are part of each CDR3. D genes are given only for firm matches. Clone size is stated in some rows and not others, as once, few, many or a class when expanded.

clone size: .
V gene: TRBV19
D gene: .
J gene: TRBJ1-1
CDR3 protein: CASSIPGTVEAFF
CDR3 DNA: TGTGCCAGTAGTATCCCAGGGACGGTTGAAGCTTTCTTT

clone size: .
V gene: TRBV27
D gene: .
J gene: TRBJ2-2
CDR3 protein: CASSLSLTGELFF
CDR3 DNA: TGTGCCAGCAGTTTATCCCTCACCGGGGAGCTGTTTTTT

clone size: .
V gene: TRBV29-1
D gene: .
J gene: TRBJ2-7
CDR3 protein: CSVADTSGTLFEQYF
CDR3 DNA: TGCAGCGTTGCGGATACTTCCGGGACACTGTTCGAGCAGTACTTC

clone size: once
V gene: TRBV9
D gene: .
J gene: TRBJ2-7
CDR3 protein: CASSVALTADEQYF
CDR3 DNA: TGTGCCAGCAGCGTAGCTCTCACAGCGGACGAGCAGTACTTC

clone size: .
V gene: TRBV27
D gene: .
J gene: TRBJ2-2
CDR3 protein: CASRHSVTGELFF
CDR3 DNA: TGTGCCAGCAGGCATAGCGTAACCGGGGAGCTGTTTTTT

clone size: .
V gene: TRBV7-2
D gene: .
J gene: TRBJ2-7
CDR3 protein: CASSPRGTGYYEQYF
CDR3 DNA: TGTGCCAGCAGCCCTAGGGGGACCGGATACTACGAGCAGTACTTC

clone size: .
V gene: TRBV4-2
D gene: .
J gene: TRBJ2-7
CDR3 protein: CASSPGSKANYEQYF
CDR3 DNA: TGTGCCAGCAGTCCCGGGAGTAAGGCCAATTACGAGCAGTACTTC

clone size: once
V gene: TRBV12-5
D gene: .
J gene: TRBJ2-2
CDR3 protein: CASGEGVGELFF
CDR3 DNA: TGTGCTAGTGGTGAGGGGGTCGGGGAGCTGTTTTTT

clone size: once
V gene: TRBV29-1
D gene: .
J gene: TRBJ2-7
CDR3 protein: CSVEGEVDSDPYEQYF
CDR3 DNA: TGCAGCGTTGAAGGGGAAGTGGACTCGGACCCATACGAGCAGTACTTC

clone size: .
V gene: TRBV10-3
D gene: TRBD1
J gene: TRBJ2-6
CDR3 protein: CAIRGSFTYRQGENVLTF
CDR3 DNA: TGTGCCATCAGAGGTTCCTTTACCTATCGACAGGGAGAAAACGTCCTGACTTTC